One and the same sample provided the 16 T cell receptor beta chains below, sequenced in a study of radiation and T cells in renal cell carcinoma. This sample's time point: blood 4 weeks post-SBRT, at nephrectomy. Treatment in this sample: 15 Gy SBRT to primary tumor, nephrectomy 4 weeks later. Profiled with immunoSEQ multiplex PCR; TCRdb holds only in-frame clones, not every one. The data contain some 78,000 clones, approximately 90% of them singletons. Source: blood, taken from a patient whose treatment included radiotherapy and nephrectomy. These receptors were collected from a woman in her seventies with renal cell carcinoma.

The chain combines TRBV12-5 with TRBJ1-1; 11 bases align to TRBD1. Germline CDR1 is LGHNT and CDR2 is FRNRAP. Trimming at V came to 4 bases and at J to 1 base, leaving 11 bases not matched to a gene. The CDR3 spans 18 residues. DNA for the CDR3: TGTGCTAGTGGTTCCCTTCCGGGACAGGGGGGGAGGAACACTGAAGCTTTCTTT. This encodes CASGSLPGQGGRNTEAFF.

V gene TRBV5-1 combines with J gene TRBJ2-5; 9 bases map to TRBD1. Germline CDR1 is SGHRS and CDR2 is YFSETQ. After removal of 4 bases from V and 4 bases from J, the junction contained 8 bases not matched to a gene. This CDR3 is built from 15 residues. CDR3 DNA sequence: TGCGCCAGCAGCGTGCCGGGACAGGGAGGAGAGACCCAGTACTTC. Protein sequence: CASSVPGQGGETQYF.

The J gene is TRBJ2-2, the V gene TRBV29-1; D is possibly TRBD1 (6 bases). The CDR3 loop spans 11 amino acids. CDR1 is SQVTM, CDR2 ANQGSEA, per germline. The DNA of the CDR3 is TGCAGTTACAGGGACACCGGGGAGCTGTTTTTT. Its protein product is CSYRDTGELFF.

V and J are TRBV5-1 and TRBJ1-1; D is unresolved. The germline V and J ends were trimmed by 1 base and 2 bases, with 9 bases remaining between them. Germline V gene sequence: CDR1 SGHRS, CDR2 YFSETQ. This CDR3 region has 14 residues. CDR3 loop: CASSLRPGNTEAFF. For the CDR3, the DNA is TGCGCCAGCAGCTTGAGGCCGGGAAACACTGAAGCTTTCTTT.

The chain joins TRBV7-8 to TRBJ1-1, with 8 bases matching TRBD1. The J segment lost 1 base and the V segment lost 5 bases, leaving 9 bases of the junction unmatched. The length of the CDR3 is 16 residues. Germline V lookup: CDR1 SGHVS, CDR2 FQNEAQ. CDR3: CASSLPSRGPNTEAFF. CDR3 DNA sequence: TGTGCCAGCAGCCTGCCGTCCAGGGGGCCGAACACTGAAGCTTTCTTT. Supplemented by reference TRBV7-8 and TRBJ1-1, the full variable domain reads GAGVSQSPRYKVAKRGQDVALRCDPISGHVSLFWYQQALGQGPEFLTYFQNEAQLDKSGLPSDRFFAERPEGSVSTLKIQRTQQEDSAVYLCASSLPSRGPNTEAFFGQGTRLTVV.

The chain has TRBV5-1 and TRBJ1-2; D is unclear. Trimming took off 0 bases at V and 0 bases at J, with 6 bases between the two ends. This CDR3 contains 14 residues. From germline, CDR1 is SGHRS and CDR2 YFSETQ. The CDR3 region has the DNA TGCGCCAGCAGCTTGGAACTGACTAACTATGGCTACACCTTC. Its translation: CASSLELTNYGYTF.

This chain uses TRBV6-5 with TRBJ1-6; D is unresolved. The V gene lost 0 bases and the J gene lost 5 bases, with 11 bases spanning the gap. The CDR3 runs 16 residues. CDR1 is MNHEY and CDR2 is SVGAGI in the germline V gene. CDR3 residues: CASSYSFGENNSPLHF. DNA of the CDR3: TGTGCCAGCAGTTACTCGTTCGGGGAAAATAATTCACCCCTCCACTTT.

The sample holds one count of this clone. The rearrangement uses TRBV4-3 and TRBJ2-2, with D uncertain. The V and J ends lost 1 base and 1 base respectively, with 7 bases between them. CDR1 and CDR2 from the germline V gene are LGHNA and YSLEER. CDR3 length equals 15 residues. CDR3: CASSQGVRNTGELFF. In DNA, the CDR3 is TGCGCCAGCAGCCAAGGGGTCAGGAACACCGGGGAGCTGTTTTTT.

The CDR3 sequence: CASDSSNQPQHF. CDR3 coding DNA: TGTGCCTCGGACAGTTCCAATCAGCCCCAGCATTTT. The rearrangement links TRBV30 to TRBJ1-5; TRBD1 is a possible D gene (6 bases). V lost 7 bases to trimming and J lost 3 bases, with 10 bases between them. The CDR3 is made up of 12 amino acids. Germline V lookup: CDR1 GTSNPN, CDR2 SVGIG (reference sequence).

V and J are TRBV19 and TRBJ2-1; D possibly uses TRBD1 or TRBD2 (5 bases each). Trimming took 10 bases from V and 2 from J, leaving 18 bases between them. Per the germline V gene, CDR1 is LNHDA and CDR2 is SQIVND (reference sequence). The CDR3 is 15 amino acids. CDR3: CATSRTRDPYNEQFF. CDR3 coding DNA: TGTGCCACTTCACGGACCCGGGACCCCTACAATGAGCAGTTCTTC.

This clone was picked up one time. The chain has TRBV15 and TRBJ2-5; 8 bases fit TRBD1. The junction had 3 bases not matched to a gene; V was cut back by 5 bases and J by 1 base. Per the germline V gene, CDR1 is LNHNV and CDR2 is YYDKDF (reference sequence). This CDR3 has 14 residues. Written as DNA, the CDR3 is TGTGCCACCAGCCGACAGGGGTCCCAAGAGACCCAGTACTTC. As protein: CATSRQGSQETQYF.

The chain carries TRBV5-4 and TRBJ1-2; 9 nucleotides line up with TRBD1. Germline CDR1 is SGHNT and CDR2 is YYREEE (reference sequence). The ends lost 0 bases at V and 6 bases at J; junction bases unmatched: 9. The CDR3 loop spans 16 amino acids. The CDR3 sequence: CASSLAFRDRVHGYTF. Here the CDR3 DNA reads TGTGCCAGCAGCTTGGCTTTTCGGGACAGGGTGCATGGCTACACCTTC.

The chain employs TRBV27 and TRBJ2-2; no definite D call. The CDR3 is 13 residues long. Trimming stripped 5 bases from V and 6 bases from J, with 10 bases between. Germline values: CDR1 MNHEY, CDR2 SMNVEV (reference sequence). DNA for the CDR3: TGTGCCAGCAGTCGGCCGGTTCCCGGGGAGCTGTTTTTT. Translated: CASSRPVPGELFF.

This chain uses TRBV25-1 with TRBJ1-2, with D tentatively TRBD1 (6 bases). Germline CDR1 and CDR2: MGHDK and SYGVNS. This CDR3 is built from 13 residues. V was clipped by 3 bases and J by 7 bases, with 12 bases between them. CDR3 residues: CASSDNRARGYTF. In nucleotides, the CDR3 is TGTGCCAGCAGTGATAACAGGGCGCGTGGCTACACCTTC.

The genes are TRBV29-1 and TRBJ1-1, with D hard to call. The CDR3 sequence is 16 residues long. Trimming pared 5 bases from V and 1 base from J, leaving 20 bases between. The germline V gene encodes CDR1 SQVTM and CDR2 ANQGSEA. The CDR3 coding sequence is TGCAGCGTTAGAGAGCCTATCTTCAGGAGGAACACTGAAGCTTTCTTT. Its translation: CSVREPIFRRNTEAFF.

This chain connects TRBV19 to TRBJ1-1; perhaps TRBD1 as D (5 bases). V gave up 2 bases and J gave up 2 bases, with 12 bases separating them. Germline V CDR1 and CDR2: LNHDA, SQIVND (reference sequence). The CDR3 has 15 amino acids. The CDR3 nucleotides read TGTGCCAGTAGTATAAGACACGGGGGAAACACTGAAGCTTTCTTT. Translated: CASSIRHGGNTEAFF.